Shown below are 23 T cell receptor beta chains from a single sample sequenced in a study of identical twins. One entry per CDR3 protein, called by TCRdb with MiXCR from the 5' RACE reads. The data hold 1,800,000 or so distinct CDR3 sequences, with about 31% observed a single time. The sequenced sample consisted of cord blood. These receptors were taken from a newborn girl in good health.

This clonotype was detected a few times. This CDR3 is CASRGGDVETQYF. The CDR3 DNA reads as TGCGCCAGCAGAGGGGGAGACGTGGAGACCCAGTACTTC. The chain employs TRBV5-1 and TRBJ2-5; D is possibly TRBD1 (6 bases). Germline loops: CDR1 SGHRS, CDR2 YFSETQ. This CDR3 comprises 13 residues. V was clipped by 5 bases and J by 5 bases, with 13 bases between them.

This rearrangement joins TRBV20-1 to TRBJ2-2; tentatively, D is TRBD1 (5 bases). V lost 2 bases and J 7 bases, leaving 14 bases between the germline ends. CDR3 size: 14 residues. Germline V gene data show CDR1 as DFQATT and CDR2 as SNEGSKA (reference sequence). The CDR3 loop is CSARRGASFGELFF. In DNA, the CDR3 is TGCAGTGCTAGAAGGGGCGCGAGTTTCGGGGAGCTGTTTTTT.

The chain employs TRBV20-1 and TRBJ2-1, with D perhaps TRBD2 (6 bases). The J call is doubtful: the DNA matches TRBJ2-7 better. The CDR3 consists of 16 residues. Germline V CDR1 and CDR2: DFQATT, SNEGSKA (reference sequence). CDR3 sequence (DNA): TGCAGTGCTAGATCCCACGGCGGGGACTCCTACAATGAGCAGTACTTC. As protein: CSARSHGGDSYNEQYF.

The chain joins TRBV20-1 to TRBJ1-1; no reliable D call. Germline CDR1 and CDR2: DFQATT and SNEGSKA (reference sequence). This CDR3 has 14 residues. The V gene lost 6 bases and the J gene lost 1 base, with 15 bases spanning the gap. The CDR3 sequence: CSARTIRENTEAFF. CDR3 in DNA: TGCAGTGCCCGCACGATCCGAGAGAACACTGAAGCTTTCTTT.

The chain joins TRBV20-1 to TRBJ1-2, with D perhaps TRBD1 (6 bases). This CDR3 spans 12 amino acids. Trimming left V 2 bases short and J 8 bases short, with 12 bases between. Germline V gene lookup returns CDR1 DFQATT and CDR2 SNEGSKA (reference sequence). The CDR3 loop is CSARRTGSGYTF. Here the CDR3 DNA reads TGCAGTGCTAGACGAACAGGGTCGGGCTACACCTTC.

There are a few counts of this clonotype. The gene calls are TRBV6-1 and TRBJ2-4, with 11 positions matching TRBD2. The CDR3 is made up of 16 amino acids. The junction had 1 base not matched to a gene; V was cut back by 0 bases and J by 3 bases. CDR1 is MNHNS, CDR2 SASEGT, per germline. Here the CDR3 reads CASSEAGTSGKNIQYF. CDR3 sequence (DNA): TGTGCCAGCAGTGAAGCGGGGACTAGCGGCAAAAACATTCAGTACTTC.

This clonotype turned up a few times. The V and J genes are TRBV20-1 and TRBJ2-5; TRBD2 is a possible D gene (6 bases). The V gene lost 5 bases and the J gene lost 2 bases, with 21 bases spanning the gap. Germline V gene data show CDR1 as DFQATT and CDR2 as SNEGSKA (reference sequence). This CDR3 has 16 residues. The CDR3 region is CSARFPTRSQQETQYF. CDR3 nucleotide sequence: TGCAGTGCTCGATTCCCGACTAGGTCCCAACAAGAGACCCAGTACTTC.

The chain combines TRBV6-1 with TRBJ1-1; TRBD1 matches at 7 bases. The CDR3 is made up of 14 amino acids. V shed 7 bases, J shed 0 bases, and the junction held 5 bases outside the gene matches. The germline CDR1 and CDR2 sequences are MNHNS and SASEGT. The CDR3: CASITGQVNTEAFF. The CDR3 DNA reads TGTGCCAGCATCACCGGACAGGTGAACACTGAAGCTTTCTTT.

This clonotype was picked up a small number of times. V gene TRBV27 combines with J gene TRBJ1-4; perhaps TRBD1 as D (6 bases). The CDR3 totals 16 residues. CDR1 MNHEY and CDR2 SMNVEV come from the germline V gene (reference sequence). V was trimmed by 3 bases and J by 0 bases, leaving 11 bases between them. CDR3 protein: CASSFSPGATNEKLFF. The CDR3 coding sequence is TGTGCCAGCAGTTTTTCCCCAGGGGCAACTAATGAAAAACTGTTTTTT.

The rearrangement joins TRBV20-1 to TRBJ2-1; either TRBD1 or TRBD2 may fit D (5 bases each). Trimming shortened V by 3 bases and J by 3 bases, and 15 bases separated the two germline ends. CDR1 and CDR2 (germline): DFQATT, SNEGSKA (reference sequence). This CDR3 comprises 15 residues. The CDR3 DNA follows: TGCAGTGCTAGGGGACCCCCTGCGGGCTACAATGAGCAGTTCTTC. Translation: CSARGPPAGYNEQFF.

The rearrangement uses TRBV27 and TRBJ2-1, with TRBD2 matching over 9 bases. The closer fit of TRBJ2-7 to the DNA end suggests the J call may be wrong. The CDR3 is 16 amino acids. Germline values: CDR1 MNHEY, CDR2 SMNVEV (reference sequence). CDR3 sequence (DNA): TGTGCCAGCAGTTCGAGGAGGACTAGCGAGGCCAATGAGCAGTACTTC. Amino acid sequence: CASSSRRTSEANEQYF.

In this sample, this clonotype turned up a few times. The chain has TRBV20-1 and TRBJ2-1; D is uncertain. The J call may be faulty, since TRBJ2-7 better matches the DNA end. The CDR3 contains 13 residues. CDR1 DFQATT and CDR2 SNEGSKA come from the germline V gene (reference sequence). For the CDR3, the DNA is TGCAGTGCTAGATCCACCCCCTACAATGAGCAGTACTTC. Amino acids: CSARSTPYNEQYF.

This clonotype was recorded many times. The V call is TRBV2, the J call TRBJ2-4; D remains unclear. The germline CDR1 and CDR2 sequences are SNHLY and FYNNEI. The CDR3 is 12 amino acids. The germline V and J ends were trimmed by 4 bases and 4 bases, with 5 bases remaining between them. CDR3 loop: CASSVSKNIQYF. The CDR3, as DNA: TGTGCCAGCAGTGTCTCTAAAAACATTCAGTACTTC.

This clonotype turned up a few times. The rearrangement uses TRBV5-1 and TRBJ2-6, with D tentatively TRBD1 (6 bases). CDR3 length: 20 amino acids. V was trimmed by 0 bases and J by 0 bases, leaving 19 bases between them. The germline CDR1 and CDR2 sequences are SGHRS and YFSETQ. In DNA form, the CDR3 reads TGCGCCAGCAGCTTGGTGGGGGCCGGGACCTTCAGCTCTGGGGCCAACGTCCTGACTTTC. Its protein product is CASSLVGAGTFSSGANVLTF. Drawing the rest from reference TRBV5-1 and TRBJ2-6, the complete variable domain is KAGVTQTPRYLIKTRGQQVTLSCSPISGHRSVSWYQQTPGQGLQFLFEYFSETQRNKGNFPGRFSGRQFSNSRSEMNVSTLELGDSALYLCASSLVGAGTFSSGANVLTFGAGSRLTVL.

This chain connects TRBV5-1 to TRBJ1-2, with no clear D. In germline, CDR1 is SGHRS, CDR2 YFSETQ. V shed 2 bases and J shed 0 bases, with 11 bases lying between them. The CDR3 extends over 15 amino acids. The CDR3: CASSFEYVANYGYTF. CDR3 nucleotides: TGCGCCAGCAGCTTTGAGTACGTGGCTAACTATGGCTACACCTTC. The variable domain in full, completed from reference TRBV5-1 and TRBJ1-2, reads KAGVTQTPRYLIKTRGQQVTLSCSPISGHRSVSWYQQTPGQGLQFLFEYFSETQRNKGNFPGRFSGRQFSNSRSEMNVSTLELGDSALYLCASSFEYVANYGYTFGSGTRLTVV.

This clonotype occurred many times. The genes are TRBV28 and TRBJ2-3, with a possible D match to TRBD1 (6 bases). Per the germline V gene, CDR1 is MDHEN and CDR2 is SYDVKM. Deletions cut 5 bases from V and 2 bases from J, with 11 bases between. This CDR3 spans 14 amino acids. Here the CDR3 reads CASSADRNTDTQYF. CDR3 DNA sequence: TGTGCCAGCAGTGCTGACAGGAACACAGATACGCAGTATTTT.

This clonotype was recorded a few times. The rearrangement joins TRBV20-1 to TRBJ1-5; D may be TRBD1 (5 bases). CDR3 length equals 12 residues. The V gene lost 6 bases and the J gene lost 8 bases, with 14 bases spanning the gap. The germline CDR1 and CDR2 sequences are DFQATT and SNEGSKA (reference sequence). The CDR3 is CSARGLHKPQHF. In nucleotides, the CDR3 is TGCAGTGCGCGGGGACTTCATAAGCCCCAGCATTTT.

This clonotype was seen only a few times. The chain joins TRBV20-1 to TRBJ2-7; 7 bases match TRBD1. Trimming removed 6 bases from V and 3 bases from J; junction bases left unmatched: 8. Germline assignment: CDR1 DFQATT and CDR2 SNEGSKA (reference sequence). CDR3 size: 13 residues. The CDR3 DNA follows: TGCAGTGCCGACTCGGGACAGCACTACGAGCAGTACTTC. As protein: CSADSGQHYEQYF.

This clonotype was observed a few times. This rearrangement joins TRBV19 to TRBJ1-1; no firm D call. Germline lookup yields CDR1 LNHDA and CDR2 SQIVND (reference sequence). V gave up 9 bases and J gave up 6 bases, with 17 bases separating them. The CDR3 is 13 residues long. The CDR3 reads CARIWRVLPEAFF. The CDR3, as DNA: TGTGCCAGAATTTGGCGAGTCCTTCCTGAAGCTTTCTTT. The full variable domain, rest sourced from reference TRBV19 and TRBJ1-1, is DGGITQSPKYLFRKEGQNVTLSCEQNLNHDAMYWYRQDPGQGLRLIYYSQIVNDFQKGDIAEGYSVSREKKESFPLTVTSAQKNPTAFYLCARIWRVLPEAFFGQGTRLTVV.

This clonotype was found a few times. V is TRBV20-1 and J is TRBJ2-5; D is unresolved. The CDR3 runs 12 residues. Germline loops: CDR1 DFQATT, CDR2 SNEGSKA (reference sequence). The V end was cut by 2 bases, the J end by 5 bases, with 9 bases between. CDR3 region: CSARLNSETQYF. CDR3 nucleotides: TGCAGTGCTAGATTGAACTCCGAGACCCAGTACTTC.

This clonotype was found a few times. The rearrangement links TRBV7-2 to TRBJ2-3, with D hard to call. CDR3 length: 17 residues. The V and J ends lost 0 bases and 4 bases respectively, with 17 bases between them. Germline values: CDR1 SGHTA, CDR2 FQGNSA. CDR3 amino acids: CASSLAQTPRRSDTQYF. The CDR3 DNA follows: TGTGCCAGCAGCTTAGCCCAGACCCCAAGGAGATCAGATACGCAGTATTTT.

This clonotype was counted a few times. This chain connects TRBV24-1 to TRBJ1-6; D not resolved. Germline-derived CDR1 and CDR2 are KGHDR and SFDVKD. The CDR3 sequence is 9 residues long. Trimming removed 11 bases at V and 9 bases at J, with 4 bases between. CDR3 sequence: CARVSPLHF. DNA for the CDR3: TGTGCCAGGGTTTCACCCCTCCACTTT.

This clonotype has just a few counts. This rearrangement joins TRBV11-1 to TRBJ2-1, with 9 nucleotides matching TRBD2. Looked up from germline, CDR1 is SGHAT and CDR2 is FQDESV (reference sequence). The ends lost 1 base at V and 6 bases at J; junction bases unmatched: 4. The CDR3 is 15 amino acids. Here the CDR3 DNA reads TGTGCCAGCAGCTTAGTTTGGACTAGCGCCAATGAGCAGTTCTTC. Its protein product is CASSLVWTSANEQFF.